This T cell receptor beta chain originates from a study of Tregs in tolerant kidney transplant recipients. Study background: Mixed chimerism was transient after nonmyeloablative marrow transplants from related graft donors. Study-level points and caveats: Findings come from small patient numbers and require larger validation. Biological reproducibility was not directly addressed, but technical replication error appeared minimal.

Recipient PBMCs carried a CFSE label and met irradiated graft donor PBMCs for approximately 6 days before FACS sorting. This clone is medium-sized by frequency. Its antigen is currently unknown. One junction end does not reproduce the germline sequence, and a read error may be involved. The read terminates 3 residues before the CDR3 end, so the remaining end is supplied by the germline J gene. The CDR3 contains 14 residues. The V gene's germline CDR1 is LGHNA and CDR2 YNFKEQ. Using immunoSEQ multiplex PCR, the repertoire was profiled, and TCRdb retains in-frame clones only, with some absent. The sample's table shows 3,000 or so clones.

This sequence was found in a human patient who received a combined kidney and bone marrow transplant. V gene TRBV4-2 combines with J gene TRBJ2-3; D is possibly TRBD1 (5 bases). The sample consisted of CD8+ T cells from blood cultured with allogeneic cells, taken before the transplant. The CDR3 is CASSQWQGADTQYF. The CDR3 DNA, read in part, is TGCGCCAGCAGCCAGTGGCAGGGTGCAGATACG.